The 3 T cell receptor beta chains given below trace back to one sample, sequenced in a study of T-cell memory formation after mild COVID-19. TCRdb recomputed calls from the 5' RACE reads with MiXCR, one row per CDR3 protein. The table includes almost 250,000 distinct CDR3 sequences, roughly 14% detected once. Sequencing was done on a sample of PBMCs or a T cell subset sorted from them (not recorded which). The receptors originated from an adult woman who had mild COVID-19 (a few samples of this study predate the infection). Cell type and time point are not known.

V gene TRBV5-1 combines with J gene TRBJ1-4; 8 bases map to TRBD1. The CDR3 spans 16 residues. Trimming removed 3 bases from V and 0 bases from J; junction bases left unmatched: 4. Germline lookup yields CDR1 SGHRS and CDR2 YFSETQ. The CDR3, as DNA: TGCGCCAGCAGCTACCAGGGGGCCGCAACTAATGAAAAACTGTTTTTT. Protein: CASSYQGAATNEKLFF. The full variable domain, in which reference TRBV5-1 and TRBJ1-4 provide the parts outside the CDR3, is KAGVTQTPRYLIKTRGQQVTLSCSPISGHRSVSWYQQTPGQGLQFLFEYFSETQRNKGNFPGRFSGRQFSNSRSEMNVSTLELGDSALYLCASSYQGAATNEKLFFGSGTQLSVL.

This clonotype was detected many times. The chain links TRBV30 to TRBJ1-2; D is possibly TRBD1 (5 bases). Germline loops: CDR1 GTSNPN, CDR2 SVGIG (reference sequence). The CDR3 is 14 amino acids. Trimming stripped 8 bases from V and 2 bases from J, with 18 bases between. DNA for the CDR3: TGTGCCAGCCCCCCAAGGGGAAACAACTATGGCTACACCTTC. It yields the protein CASPPRGNNYGYTF.

This chain uses TRBV2 with TRBJ1-3; no clear D. This CDR3 contains 13 residues. The germline V and J ends were trimmed by 8 bases and 8 bases, with 16 bases remaining between them. Germline CDR1 is SNHLY and CDR2 is FYNNEI. In nucleotides, the CDR3 is TGTGCCAGCGGCCGATGGGTAGAAGACACCATATATTTT. Its translation: CASGRWVEDTIYF.